This TCR beta chain was profiled in a study of blood T cell repertoires in COVID-19. Clones were sequenced by immunoSEQ multiplex PCR, and TCRdb holds only the in-frame ones, with some missing. The sample lists 35,000 to 45,000 clones; roughly 73% were seen once. V lost 4 bases and J lost 0; bases outside the gene matches: 8. Germline loops: CDR1 SGHAT, CDR2 FQNNGV. The CDR3 contains 16 residues. Specimen: peripheral blood. This receptor was identified in a man between 60 and 70 years old with acute or convalescent COVID-19. V is TRBV11-2 and J is TRBJ1-1; 7 positions agree with TRBD1. As DNA, the CDR3 is TGTGCCAGCAGCTCTGGGACAGACCTTATGAACACTGAAGCTTTCTTT. Translation gives CASSSGTDLMNTEAFF.